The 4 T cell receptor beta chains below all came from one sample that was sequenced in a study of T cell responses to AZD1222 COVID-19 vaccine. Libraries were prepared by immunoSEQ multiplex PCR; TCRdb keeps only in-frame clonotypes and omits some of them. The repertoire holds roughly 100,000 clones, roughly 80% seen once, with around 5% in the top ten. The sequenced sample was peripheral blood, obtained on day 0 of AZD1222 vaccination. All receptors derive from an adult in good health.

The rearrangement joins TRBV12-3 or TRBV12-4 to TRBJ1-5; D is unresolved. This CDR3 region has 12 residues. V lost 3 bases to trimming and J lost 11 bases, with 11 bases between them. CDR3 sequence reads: CASSFEGLTQHF. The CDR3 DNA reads TGTGCCAGCAGTTTTGAGGGTCTGACCCAGCATTTT.

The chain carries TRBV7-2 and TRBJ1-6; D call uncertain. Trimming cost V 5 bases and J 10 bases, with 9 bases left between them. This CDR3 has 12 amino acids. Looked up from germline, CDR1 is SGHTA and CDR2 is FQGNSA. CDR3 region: CASSPPLSPLHF. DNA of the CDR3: TGTGCCAGCAGCCCTCCCTTATCACCCCTCCACTTT.

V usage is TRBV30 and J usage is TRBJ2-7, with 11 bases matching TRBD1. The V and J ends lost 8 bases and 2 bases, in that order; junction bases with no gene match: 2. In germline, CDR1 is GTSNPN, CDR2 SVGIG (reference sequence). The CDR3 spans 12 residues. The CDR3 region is CAGTGGAYEQYF. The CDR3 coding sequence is TGTGCCGGGACAGGGGGAGCCTACGAGCAGTACTTC. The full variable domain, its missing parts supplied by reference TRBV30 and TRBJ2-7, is SQTIHQWPATLVQPVGSPLSLECTVEGTSNPNLYWYRQAAGRGLQLLFYSVGIGQISSEVPQNLSASRPQDRQFILSSKKLLLSDSGFYLCAGTGGAYEQYFGPGTRLTVT.

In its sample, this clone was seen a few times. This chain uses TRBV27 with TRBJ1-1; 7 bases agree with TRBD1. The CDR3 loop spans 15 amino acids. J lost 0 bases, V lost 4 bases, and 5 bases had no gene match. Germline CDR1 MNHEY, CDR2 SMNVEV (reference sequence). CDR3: CASSWGQRVNTEAFF. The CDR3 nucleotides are TGTGCCAGCAGTTGGGGACAGCGAGTGAACACTGAAGCTTTCTTT.